Sequencing of this TCR beta chain was carried out in a study of radiotherapy plus CTLA-4 blockade in lung cancer. Study overall: Disease control reached approximately 30%, with objective responses in roughly 19%.

Germline V CDR1 and CDR2: SQVTM, ANQGSEA. This CDR3 spans 10 amino acids. The V end lost 7 bases, the J end lost 6 bases, and 9 bases lay between the germline ends. Method: immunoSEQ multiplex PCR; TCRdb's copy keeps in-frame clones and lacks some. The profile shows tens of thousands of clones, around 80% of them singletons. V usage is TRBV29-1 and J usage is TRBJ1-2; D unresolved. The sequencing used peripheral blood, collected from a patient treated with radiotherapy plus ipilimumab. The receptor was derived from a human donor with non-small cell lung cancer who had a complete response to radiotherapy plus ipilimumab. The CDR3 DNA sequence: TGCAGCGGGATGGCCGATGGCTACACCTTC. Protein product: CSGMADGYTF.